This T cell receptor (beta chain) was profiled in a study of beta chain features in type 1 diabetes. This clone turned up a few times. The antigen remains undetermined. Study observations and caveats: Patients with type 1 diabetes carried fewer insertions and had more deletions at their VDJ junctions. The similarity of naive, central memory and Treg TCRB repertoires appeared greater among patients than among healthy donors.

From germline, CDR1 is MGHDK and CDR2 SYGVNS. V was pared by 9 bases and J by 6 bases, with 18 bases between. This CDR3 comprises 14 residues. Expressed TCRB transcripts got sequenced, as all isolated RNA was reverse transcribed. TCRdb's copy holds only in-frame clones and misses some; the assay was immunoSEQ multiplex PCR. Of 810,000 or so clones in the sample, 15% to 20% were seen once. The origin of this receptor is a woman in her late teens or twenties in good health. Specimen: naive CD4+ T cells from blood. The chain recombines TRBV25-1 with TRBJ2-1, with a tentative D call TRBD2 (6 bases). CDR3: CASTERVSGNEQFF. In nucleotides, the CDR3 is TGTGCCAGTACCGAGCGGGTATCTGGCAATGAGCAGTTCTTC.